The T cell receptor (beta chain) under discussion was sequenced for a study of T cell responses to AZD1222 COVID-19 vaccine. The study, taken as a whole, reports: Donors, mostly white British, included more females; clonal diversity was possibly underestimated. Reportedly, nearly half of unique spike TCRs recognized epitopes outside B.1.351/B.1.1.7 mutations. Elevations in Spike-specific TCR breadth and depth followed administration of two AZD1222 doses.

Data came from immunoSEQ multiplex PCR; TCRdb stores just in-frame clones and leaves some out. This sample carries under 150,000 clones, 90% to 95% of them seen once, and the ten largest clones take 4.5% to 5.5%. The CDR3 extends over 12 amino acids. The germline V gene has CDR1 SGHTS and CDR2 YDEGEE. V lost 0 bases and J lost 3, with 4 bases in between. Turning to this clone: No antigen is known for it.

The receptor was derived from an adult in good health. This specimen was peripheral blood, taken on day 0 of AZD1222 vaccination. J is TRBJ2-7 and V is TRBV5-8; D gene unclear. The CDR3, as DNA: TGTGCCAGCAGCTTGGGAGGCTACGAGCAGTACTTC. It translates to CASSLGGYEQYF.